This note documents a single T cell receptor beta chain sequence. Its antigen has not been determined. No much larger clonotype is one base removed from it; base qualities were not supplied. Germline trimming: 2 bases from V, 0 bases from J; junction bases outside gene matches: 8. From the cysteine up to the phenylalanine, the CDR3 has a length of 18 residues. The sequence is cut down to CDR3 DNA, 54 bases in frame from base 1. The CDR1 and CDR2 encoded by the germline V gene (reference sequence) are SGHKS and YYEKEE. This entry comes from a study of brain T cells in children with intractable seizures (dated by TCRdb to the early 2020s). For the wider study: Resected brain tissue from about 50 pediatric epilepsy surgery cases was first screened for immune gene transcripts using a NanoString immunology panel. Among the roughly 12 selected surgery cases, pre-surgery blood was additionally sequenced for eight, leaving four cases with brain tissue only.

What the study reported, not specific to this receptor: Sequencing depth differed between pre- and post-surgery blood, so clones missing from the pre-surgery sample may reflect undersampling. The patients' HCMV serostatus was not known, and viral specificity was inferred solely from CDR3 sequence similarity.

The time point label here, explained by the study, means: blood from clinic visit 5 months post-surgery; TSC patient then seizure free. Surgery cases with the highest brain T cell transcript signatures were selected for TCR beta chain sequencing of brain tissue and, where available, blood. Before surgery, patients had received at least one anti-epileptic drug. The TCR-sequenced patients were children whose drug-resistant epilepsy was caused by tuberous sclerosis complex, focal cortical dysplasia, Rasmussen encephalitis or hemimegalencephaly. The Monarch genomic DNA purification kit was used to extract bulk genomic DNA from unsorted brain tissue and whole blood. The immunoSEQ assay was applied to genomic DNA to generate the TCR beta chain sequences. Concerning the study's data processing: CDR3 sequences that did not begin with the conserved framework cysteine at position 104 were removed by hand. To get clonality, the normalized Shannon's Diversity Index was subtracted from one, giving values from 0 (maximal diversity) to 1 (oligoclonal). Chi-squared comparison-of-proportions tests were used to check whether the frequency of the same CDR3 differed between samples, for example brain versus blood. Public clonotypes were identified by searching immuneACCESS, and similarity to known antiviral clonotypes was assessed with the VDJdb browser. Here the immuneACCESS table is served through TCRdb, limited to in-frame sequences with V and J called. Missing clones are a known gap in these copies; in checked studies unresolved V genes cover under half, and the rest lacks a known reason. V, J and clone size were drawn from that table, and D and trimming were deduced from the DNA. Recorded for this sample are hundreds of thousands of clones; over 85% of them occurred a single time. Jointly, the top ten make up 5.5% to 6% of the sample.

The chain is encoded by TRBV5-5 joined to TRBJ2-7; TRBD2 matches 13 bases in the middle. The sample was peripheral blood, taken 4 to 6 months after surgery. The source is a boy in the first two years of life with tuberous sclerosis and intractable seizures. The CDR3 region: CASSLLALAGGGSYEQYF. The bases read TGTGCCAGCAGCTTACTCGCACTAGCGGGAGGGGGCTCCTACGAGCAGTACTTC.